This entry features one T cell receptor beta chain sequence. The target antigen is unknown. The data derive from a study of graft-versus-host responses after intestinal transplantation. The CDR3 is 14 residues long. Between the trimmed V and J ends, which lost 4 bases and 0 bases, there was a span of 10 bases. The V gene's germline CDR1 is MDHEN and CDR2 SYDVKM. Clones were read by immunoSEQ multiplex PCR, and TCRdb kept only the in-frame ones, dropping some. The table records 62,000 or so clones, more than 90% of them present only once. The clonotype originates from a human donor who was the organ donor for an intestinal transplant. The sample consisted of unstimulated CD8+ T cells sorted from spleen or lymph node cells, taken before transplant. The chain couples TRBV28 to TRBJ2-7; D is unresolved. This CDR3 reads CASSSRRSSYEQYF. Written as DNA, the CDR3 is TGTGCCAGCAGTTCCCGTAGGAGCTCCTACGAGCAGTACTTC.